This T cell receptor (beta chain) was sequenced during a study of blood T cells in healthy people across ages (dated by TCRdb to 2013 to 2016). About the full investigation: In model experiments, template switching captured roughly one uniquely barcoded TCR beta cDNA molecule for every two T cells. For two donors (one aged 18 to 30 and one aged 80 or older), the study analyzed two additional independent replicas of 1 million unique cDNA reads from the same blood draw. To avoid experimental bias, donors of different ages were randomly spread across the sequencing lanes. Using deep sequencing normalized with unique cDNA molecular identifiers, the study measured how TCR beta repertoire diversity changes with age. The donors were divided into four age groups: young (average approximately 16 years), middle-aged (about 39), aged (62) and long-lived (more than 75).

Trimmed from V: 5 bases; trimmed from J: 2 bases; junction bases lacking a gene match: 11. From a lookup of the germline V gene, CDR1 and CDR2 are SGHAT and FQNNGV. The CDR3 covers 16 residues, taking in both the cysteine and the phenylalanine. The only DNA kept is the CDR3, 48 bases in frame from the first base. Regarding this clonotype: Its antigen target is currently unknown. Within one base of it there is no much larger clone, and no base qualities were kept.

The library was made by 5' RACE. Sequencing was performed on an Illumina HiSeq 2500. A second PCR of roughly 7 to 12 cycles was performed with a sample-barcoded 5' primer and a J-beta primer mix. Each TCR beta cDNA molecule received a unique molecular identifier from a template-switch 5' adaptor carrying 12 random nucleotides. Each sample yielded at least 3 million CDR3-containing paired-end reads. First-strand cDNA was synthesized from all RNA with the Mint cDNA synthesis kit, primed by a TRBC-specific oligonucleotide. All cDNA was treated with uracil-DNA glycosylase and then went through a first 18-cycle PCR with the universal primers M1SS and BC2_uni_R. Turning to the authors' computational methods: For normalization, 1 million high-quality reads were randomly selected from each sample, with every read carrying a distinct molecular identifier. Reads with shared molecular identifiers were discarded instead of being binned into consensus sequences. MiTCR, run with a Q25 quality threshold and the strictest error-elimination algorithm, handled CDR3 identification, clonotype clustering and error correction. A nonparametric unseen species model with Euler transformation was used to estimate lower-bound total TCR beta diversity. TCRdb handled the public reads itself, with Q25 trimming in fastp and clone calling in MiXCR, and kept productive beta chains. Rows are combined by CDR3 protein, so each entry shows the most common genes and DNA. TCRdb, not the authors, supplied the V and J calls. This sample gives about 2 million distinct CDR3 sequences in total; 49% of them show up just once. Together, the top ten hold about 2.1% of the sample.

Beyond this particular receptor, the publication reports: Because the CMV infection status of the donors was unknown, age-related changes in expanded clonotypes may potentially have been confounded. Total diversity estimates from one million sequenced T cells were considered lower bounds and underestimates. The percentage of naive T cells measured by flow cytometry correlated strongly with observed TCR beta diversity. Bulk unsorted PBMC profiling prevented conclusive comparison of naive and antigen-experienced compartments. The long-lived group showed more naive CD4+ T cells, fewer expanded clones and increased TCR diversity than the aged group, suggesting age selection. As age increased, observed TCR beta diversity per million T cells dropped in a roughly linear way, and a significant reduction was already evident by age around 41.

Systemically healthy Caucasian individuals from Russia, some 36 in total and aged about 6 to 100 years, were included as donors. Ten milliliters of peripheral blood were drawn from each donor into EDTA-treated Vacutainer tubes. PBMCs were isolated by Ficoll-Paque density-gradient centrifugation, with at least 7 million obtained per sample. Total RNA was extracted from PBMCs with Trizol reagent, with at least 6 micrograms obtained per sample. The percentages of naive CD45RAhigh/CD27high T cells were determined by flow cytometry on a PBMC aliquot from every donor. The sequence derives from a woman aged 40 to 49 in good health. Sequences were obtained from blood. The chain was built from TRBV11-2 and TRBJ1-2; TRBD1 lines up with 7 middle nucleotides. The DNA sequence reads TGTGCCAGCAGCCCCCGAGGGGGGACAGCCAACTATGGCTACACCTTC. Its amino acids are CASSPRGGTANYGYTF. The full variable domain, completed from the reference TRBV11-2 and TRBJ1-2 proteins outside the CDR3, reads EAGVAQSPRYKIIEKRQSVAFWCNPISGHATLYWYQQILGQGPKLLIQFQNNGVVDDSQLPKDRFSAERLKGVDSTLKIQPAKLEDSAVYLCASSPRGGTANYGYTFGSGTRLTVV.